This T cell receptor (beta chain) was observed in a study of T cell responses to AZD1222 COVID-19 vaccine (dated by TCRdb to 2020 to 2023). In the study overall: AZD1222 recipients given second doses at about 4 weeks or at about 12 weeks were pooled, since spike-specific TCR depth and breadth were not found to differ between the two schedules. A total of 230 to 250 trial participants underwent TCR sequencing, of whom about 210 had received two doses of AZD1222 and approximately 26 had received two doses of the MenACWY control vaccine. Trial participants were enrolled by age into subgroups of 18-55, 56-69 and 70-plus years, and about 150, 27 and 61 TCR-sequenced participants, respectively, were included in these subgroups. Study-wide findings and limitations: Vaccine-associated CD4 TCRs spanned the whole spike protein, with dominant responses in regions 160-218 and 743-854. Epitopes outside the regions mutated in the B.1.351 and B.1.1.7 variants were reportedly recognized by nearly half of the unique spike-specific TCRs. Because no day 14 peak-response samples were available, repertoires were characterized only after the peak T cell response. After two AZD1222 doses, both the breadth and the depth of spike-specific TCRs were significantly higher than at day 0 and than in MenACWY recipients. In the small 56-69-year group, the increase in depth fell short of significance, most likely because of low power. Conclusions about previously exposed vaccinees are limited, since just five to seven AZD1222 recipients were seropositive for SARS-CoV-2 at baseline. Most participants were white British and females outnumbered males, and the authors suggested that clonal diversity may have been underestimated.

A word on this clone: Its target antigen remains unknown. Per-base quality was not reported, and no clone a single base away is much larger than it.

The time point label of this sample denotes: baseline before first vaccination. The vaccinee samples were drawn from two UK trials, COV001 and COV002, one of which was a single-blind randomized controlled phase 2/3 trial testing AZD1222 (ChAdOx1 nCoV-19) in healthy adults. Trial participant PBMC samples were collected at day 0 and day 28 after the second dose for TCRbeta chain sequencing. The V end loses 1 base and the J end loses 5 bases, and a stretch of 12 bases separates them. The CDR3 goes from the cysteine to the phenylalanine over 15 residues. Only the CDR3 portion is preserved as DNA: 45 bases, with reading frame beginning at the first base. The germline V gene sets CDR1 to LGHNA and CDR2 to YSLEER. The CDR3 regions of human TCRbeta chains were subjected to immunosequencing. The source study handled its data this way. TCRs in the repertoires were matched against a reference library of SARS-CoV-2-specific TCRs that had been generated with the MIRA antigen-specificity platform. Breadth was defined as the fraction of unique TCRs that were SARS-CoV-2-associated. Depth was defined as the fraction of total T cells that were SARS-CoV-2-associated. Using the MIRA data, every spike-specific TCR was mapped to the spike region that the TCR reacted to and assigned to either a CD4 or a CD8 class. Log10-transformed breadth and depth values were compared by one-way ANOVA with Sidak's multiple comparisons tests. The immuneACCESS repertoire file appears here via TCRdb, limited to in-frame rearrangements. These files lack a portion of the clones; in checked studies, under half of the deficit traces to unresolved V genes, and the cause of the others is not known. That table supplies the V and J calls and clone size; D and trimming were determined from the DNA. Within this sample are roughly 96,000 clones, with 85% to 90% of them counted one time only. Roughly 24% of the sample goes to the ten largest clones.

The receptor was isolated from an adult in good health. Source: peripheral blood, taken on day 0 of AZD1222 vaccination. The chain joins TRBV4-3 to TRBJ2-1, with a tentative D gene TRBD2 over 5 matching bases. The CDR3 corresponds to CASSQVIAPNNEQFF. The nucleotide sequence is TGCGCCAGCAGCCAAGTTATAGCGCCAAACAATGAGCAGTTCTTC.